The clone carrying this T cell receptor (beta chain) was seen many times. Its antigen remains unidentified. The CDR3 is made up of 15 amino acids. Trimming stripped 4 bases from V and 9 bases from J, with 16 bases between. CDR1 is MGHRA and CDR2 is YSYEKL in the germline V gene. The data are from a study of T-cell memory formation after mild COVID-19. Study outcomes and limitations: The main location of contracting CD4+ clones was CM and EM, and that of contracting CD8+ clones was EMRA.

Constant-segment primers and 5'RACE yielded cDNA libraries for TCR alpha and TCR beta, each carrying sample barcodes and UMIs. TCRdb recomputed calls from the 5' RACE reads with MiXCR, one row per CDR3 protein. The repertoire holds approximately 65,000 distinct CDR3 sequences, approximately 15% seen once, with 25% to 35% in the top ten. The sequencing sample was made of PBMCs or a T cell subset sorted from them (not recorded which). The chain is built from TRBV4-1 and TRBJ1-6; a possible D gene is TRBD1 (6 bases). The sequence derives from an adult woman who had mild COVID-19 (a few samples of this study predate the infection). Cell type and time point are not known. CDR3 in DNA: TGCGCCAGCAGCCCAACCACAGGGAGAGGTTCACCCCTCCACTTT. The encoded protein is CASSPTTGRGSPLHF.